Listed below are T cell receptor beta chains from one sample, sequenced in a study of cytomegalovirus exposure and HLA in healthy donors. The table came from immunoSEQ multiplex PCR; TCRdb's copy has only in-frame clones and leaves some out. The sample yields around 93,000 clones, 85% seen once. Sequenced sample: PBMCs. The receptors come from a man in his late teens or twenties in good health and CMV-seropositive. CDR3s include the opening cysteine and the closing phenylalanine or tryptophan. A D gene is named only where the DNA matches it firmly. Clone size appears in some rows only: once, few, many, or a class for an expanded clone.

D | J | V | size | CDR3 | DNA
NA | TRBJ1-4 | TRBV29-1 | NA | CSVYSPGTEKLFF | TGCAGCGTCTATTCCCCAGGAACCGAAAAACTGTTTTTT
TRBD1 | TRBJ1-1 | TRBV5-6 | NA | CASRGTGANTEAFF | TGTGCCAGCAGGGGGACAGGGGCGAACACTGAAGCTTTCTTT
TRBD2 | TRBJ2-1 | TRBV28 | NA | CASSPIPGGGNNEQFF | TGTGCCAGCAGTCCTATACCGGGAGGAGGGAATAATGAGCAGTTCTTC
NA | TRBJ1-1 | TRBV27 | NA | CASSLAPLDRSTEAFF | TGTGCCAGCAGTTTAGCTCCCTTGGACAGATCCACTGAAGCTTTCTTT
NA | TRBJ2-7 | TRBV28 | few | CASSLGGEQYF | TGTGCCAGCAGTCTGGGAGGCGAGCAGTACTTC
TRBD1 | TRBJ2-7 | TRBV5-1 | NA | CASSQDPTGLAYEQYF | TGCGCCAGCAGCCAAGACCCGACAGGGTTAGCCTACGAGCAGTACTTC
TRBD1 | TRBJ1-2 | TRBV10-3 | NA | CAISAGTVGGYTF | TGTGCCATCAGCGCCGGGACAGTAGGCGGCTACACCTTC
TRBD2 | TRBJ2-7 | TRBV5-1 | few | CASSPGTSGSLYF | TGCGCCAGCAGCCCCGGGACTAGCGGGAGTCTGTACTTC
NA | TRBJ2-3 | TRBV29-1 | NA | CSVEGRQPTSTDTQYF | TGCAGCGTTGAAGGGAGACAGCCGACCTCCACAGATACGCAGTATTTT
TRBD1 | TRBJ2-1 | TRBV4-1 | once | CASSLRVAGGIYNEQFF | TGCGCCAGCAGCCTTCGGGTGGCAGGGGGCATCTACAATGAGCAGTTCTTC
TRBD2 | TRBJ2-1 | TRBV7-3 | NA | CASSPTGTRGANEQFF | TGTGCCAGCAGCCCTACCGGGACTAGAGGTGCCAATGAGCAGTTCTTC
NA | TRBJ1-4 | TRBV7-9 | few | CASSLNQGTAEKLFF | TGTGCCAGCAGCTTAAATCAGGGGACGGCTGAAAAACTGTTTTTT
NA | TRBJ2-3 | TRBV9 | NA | CASTAGAGDTDTQYF | TGTGCCAGCACGGCCGGCGCGGGTGACACAGATACGCAGTATTTT
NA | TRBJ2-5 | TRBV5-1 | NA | CASSAEETQYF | TGCGCCAGCAGCGCGGAAGAGACCCAGTACTTC
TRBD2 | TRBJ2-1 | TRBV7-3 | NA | CASSSSGTSGSYNEQFF | TGTGCCAGCAGCTCTTCCGGGACTAGCGGCTCCTACAATGAGCAGTTCTTC
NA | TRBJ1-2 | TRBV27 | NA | CASSLNPGGYGYTF | TGTGCCAGCAGTTTAAATCCGGGAGGCTATGGCTACACCTTC
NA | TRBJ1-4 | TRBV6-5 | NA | CASSYGAGDEKLFF | TGTGCCAGCAGTTACGGGGCAGGGGATGAAAAACTGTTTTTT
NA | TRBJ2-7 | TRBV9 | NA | CASSAGKRTVDYEQYF | TGTGCCAGCAGCGCGGGGAAGAGGACGGTGGACTACGAGCAGTACTTC
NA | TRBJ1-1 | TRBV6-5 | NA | CASSYPGQGEAFF | TGTGCCAGCAGTTACCCAGGGCAGGGTGAAGCTTTCTTT
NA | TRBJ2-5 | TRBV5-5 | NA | CASSLDSVIAETQYF | TGTGCCAGCAGCTTGGACTCTGTGATAGCGGAGACCCAGTACTTC
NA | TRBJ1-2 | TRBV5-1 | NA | CASSFTANYGYTF | TGCGCCAGCAGTTTTACAGCTAACTATGGCTACACCTTC
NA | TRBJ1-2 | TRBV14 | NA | CASSQGLGGYTF | TGTGCCAGCAGCCAAGGTTTGGGCGGCTACACCTTC
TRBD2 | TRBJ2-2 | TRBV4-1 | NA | CASSQAPGQREVTGELFF | TGCGCCAGCAGCCAAGCCCCAGGGCAGCGGGAGGTCACCGGGGAGCTGTTTTTT
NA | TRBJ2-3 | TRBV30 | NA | CAWSPSREQYF | TGTGCCTGGAGTCCCTCACGGGAGCAGTATTTT
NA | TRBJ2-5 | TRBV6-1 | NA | CASMGYQETQYF | TGTGCCAGCATGGGCTACCAAGAGACCCAGTACTTC
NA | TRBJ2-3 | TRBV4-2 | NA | CASSQPQGLDTQYF | TGTGCCAGCAGCCAACCCCAGGGGTTGGATACGCAGTATTTT
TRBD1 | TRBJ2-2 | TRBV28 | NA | CASSLSWGQGRSGELFF | TGTGCCAGCAGTTTAAGTTGGGGACAGGGACGGTCCGGGGAGCTGTTTTTT
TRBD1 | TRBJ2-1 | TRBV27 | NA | CASTRQGDYNEQFF | TGTGCCAGCACCCGACAGGGGGATTACAATGAGCAGTTCTTC
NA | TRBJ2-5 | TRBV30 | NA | CAWSPTPGWETQYF | TGTGCCTGGAGTCCTACCCCCGGGTGGGAGACCCAGTACTTC
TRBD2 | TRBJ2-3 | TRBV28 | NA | CASETASGRRDTQYF | TGTGCCAGCGAGACAGCCAGCGGGAGAAGGGATACGCAGTATTTT
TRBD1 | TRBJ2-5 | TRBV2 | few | CVVLLGTGGIETQYF | TGTGTCGTCCTTTTGGGGACAGGGGGCATCGAGACCCAGTACTTC
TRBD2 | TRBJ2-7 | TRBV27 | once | CASSPHGLVLYEQYF | TGTGCCAGCAGTCCCCACGGACTAGTTCTCTACGAGCAGTACTTC
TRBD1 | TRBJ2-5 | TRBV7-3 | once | CASSQTGAEETQYF | TGTGCCAGCAGCCAAACAGGGGCTGAAGAGACCCAGTACTTC
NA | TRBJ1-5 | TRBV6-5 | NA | CASSGSGGLPQHF | TGTGCCAGCAGTGGGTCGGGTGGTCTGCCCCAGCATTTT
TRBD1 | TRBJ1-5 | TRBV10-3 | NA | CAISKDRGGNQPQHF | TGTGCCATCAGCAAAGACAGGGGTGGCAATCAGCCCCAGCATTTT
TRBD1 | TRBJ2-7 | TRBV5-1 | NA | CASSSGQGLYEQYF | TGCGCCAGCAGCTCGGGACAGGGGCTCTACGAGCAGTACTTC
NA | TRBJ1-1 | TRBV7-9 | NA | CASTKTLGVGWTEAFF | TGTGCCAGCACCAAAACGCTAGGGGTTGGGTGGACTGAAGCTTTCTTT
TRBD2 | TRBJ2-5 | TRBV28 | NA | CASSIAGGPGETQYF | TGTGCCAGCAGCATAGCGGGAGGGCCGGGAGAGACCCAGTACTTC
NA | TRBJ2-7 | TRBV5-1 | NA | CASSSGEGGPLYEQYF | TGCGCCAGCAGCTCGGGGGAAGGCGGGCCTCTTTACGAGCAGTACTTC
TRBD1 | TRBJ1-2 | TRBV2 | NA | CASSRQGIDYGYTF | TGTGCCAGCAGTAGACAGGGGATAGACTATGGCTACACCTTC
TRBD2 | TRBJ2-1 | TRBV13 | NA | CASSLGRGLADYNEQFF | TGTGCCAGCAGCTTAGGCCGGGGACTAGCGGATTACAATGAGCAGTTCTTC
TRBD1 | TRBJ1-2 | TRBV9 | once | CASSVGTGGAANGYTF | TGTGCCAGCAGCGTCGGGACAGGGGGCGCGGCAAATGGCTACACCTTC
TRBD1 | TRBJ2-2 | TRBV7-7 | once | CASSLDGQGGNTGELFF | TGTGCCAGCAGCTTAGATGGACAGGGGGGGAACACCGGGGAGCTGTTTTTT
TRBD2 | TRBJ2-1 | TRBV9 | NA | CASSFGGRGFNEQFF | TGTGCCAGCAGCTTCGGCGGGAGAGGGTTCAATGAGCAGTTCTTC
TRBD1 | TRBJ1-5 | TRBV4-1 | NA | CASSQVAGGANQPQHF | TGCGCCAGCAGCCAAGTGGCAGGGGGCGCGAATCAGCCCCAGCATTTT
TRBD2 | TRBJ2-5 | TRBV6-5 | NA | CASSPTGGPTKTQYF | TGTGCCAGCAGTCCTACGGGAGGGCCCACAAAGACCCAGTACTTC
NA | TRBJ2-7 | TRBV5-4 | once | CASSWRPDTAYEQYF | TGTGCCAGCAGCTGGCGGCCGGACACCGCCTACGAGCAGTACTTC
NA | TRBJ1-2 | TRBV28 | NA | CASRARGLLDYGYTF | TGTGCCAGCAGAGCCAGAGGCTTATTAGACTATGGCTACACCTTC
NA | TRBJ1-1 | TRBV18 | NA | CASSPQANTEAFF | TGTGCCAGCTCCCCTCAGGCGAACACTGAAGCTTTCTTT
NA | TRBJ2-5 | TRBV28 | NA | CASTLGETQYF | TGTGCCAGCACTCTAGGAGAGACCCAGTACTTC
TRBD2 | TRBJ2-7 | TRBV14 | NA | CASSQARVAGADEQYF | TGTGCCAGCAGCCAAGCTAGGGTAGCGGGAGCGGACGAGCAGTACTTC
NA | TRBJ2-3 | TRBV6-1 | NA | CASQDRGADTDTQYF | TGTGCCAGCCAAGACCGGGGAGCGGACACAGATACGCAGTATTTT
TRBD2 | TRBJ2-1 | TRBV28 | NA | CASSFLGWEGNPDEQFF | TGTGCCAGCAGTTTCCTGGGTTGGGAGGGAAACCCGGATGAGCAGTTCTTC